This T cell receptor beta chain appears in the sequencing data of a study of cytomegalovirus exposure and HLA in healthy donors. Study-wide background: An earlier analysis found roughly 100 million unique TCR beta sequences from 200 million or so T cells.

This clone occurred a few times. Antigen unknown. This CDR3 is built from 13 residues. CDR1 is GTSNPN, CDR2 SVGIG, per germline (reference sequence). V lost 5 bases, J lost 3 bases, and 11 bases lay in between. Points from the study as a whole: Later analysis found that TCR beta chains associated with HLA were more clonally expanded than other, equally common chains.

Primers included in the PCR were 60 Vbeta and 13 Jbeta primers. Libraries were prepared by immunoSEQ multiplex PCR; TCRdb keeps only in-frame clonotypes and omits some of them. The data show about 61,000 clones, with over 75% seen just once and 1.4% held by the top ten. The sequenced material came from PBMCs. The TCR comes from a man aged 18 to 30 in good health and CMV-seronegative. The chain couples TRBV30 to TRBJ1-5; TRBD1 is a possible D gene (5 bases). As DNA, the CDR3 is TGTGCCTGGGCAGGGTGGGCCAATCAGCCCCAGCATTTT. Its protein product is CAWAGWANQPQHF.